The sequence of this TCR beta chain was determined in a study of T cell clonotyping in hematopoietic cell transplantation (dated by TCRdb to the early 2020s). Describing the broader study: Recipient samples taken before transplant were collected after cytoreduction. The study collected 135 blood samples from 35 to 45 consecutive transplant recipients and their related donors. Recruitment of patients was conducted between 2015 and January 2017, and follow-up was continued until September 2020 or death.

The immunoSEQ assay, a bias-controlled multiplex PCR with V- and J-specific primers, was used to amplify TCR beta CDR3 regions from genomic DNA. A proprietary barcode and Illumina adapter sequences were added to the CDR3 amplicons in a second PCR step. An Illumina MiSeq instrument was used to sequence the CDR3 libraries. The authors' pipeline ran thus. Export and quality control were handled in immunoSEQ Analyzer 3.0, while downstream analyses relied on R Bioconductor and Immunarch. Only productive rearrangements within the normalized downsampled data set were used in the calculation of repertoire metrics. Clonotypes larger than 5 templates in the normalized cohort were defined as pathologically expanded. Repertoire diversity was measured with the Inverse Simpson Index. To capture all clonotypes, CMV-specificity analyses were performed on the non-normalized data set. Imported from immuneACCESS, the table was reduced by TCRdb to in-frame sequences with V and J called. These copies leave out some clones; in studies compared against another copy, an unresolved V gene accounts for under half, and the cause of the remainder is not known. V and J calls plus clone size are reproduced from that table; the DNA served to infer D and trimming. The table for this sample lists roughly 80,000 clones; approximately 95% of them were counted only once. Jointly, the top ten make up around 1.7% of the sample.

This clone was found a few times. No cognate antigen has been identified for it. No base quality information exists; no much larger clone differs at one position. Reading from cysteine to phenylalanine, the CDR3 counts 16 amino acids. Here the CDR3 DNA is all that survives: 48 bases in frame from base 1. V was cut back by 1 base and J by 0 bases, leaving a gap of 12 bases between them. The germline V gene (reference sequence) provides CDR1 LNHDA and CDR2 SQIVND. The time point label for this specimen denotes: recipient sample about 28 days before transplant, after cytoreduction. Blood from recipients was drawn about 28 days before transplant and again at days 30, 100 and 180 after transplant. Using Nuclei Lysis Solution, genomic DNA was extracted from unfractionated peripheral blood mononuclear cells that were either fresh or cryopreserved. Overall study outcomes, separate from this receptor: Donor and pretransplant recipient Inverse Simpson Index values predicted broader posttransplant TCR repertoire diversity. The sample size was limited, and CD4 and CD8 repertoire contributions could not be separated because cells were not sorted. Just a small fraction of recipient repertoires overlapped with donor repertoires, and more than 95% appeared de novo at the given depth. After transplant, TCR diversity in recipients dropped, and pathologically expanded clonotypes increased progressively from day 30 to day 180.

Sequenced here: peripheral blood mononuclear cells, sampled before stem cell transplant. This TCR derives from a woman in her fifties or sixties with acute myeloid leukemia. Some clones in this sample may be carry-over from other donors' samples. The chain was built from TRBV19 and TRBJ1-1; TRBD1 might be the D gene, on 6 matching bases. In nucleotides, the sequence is TGTGCCAGTAGTATAGGGTACAGGGAAGTGAACACTGAAGCTTTCTTT. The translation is CASSIGYREVNTEAFF.